This T cell receptor (beta chain) stems from a study of T cells in women clearing cervical HPV infection. The CDR3 runs 15 residues. Germline assignment: CDR1 MRHNA and CDR2 SNTAGT. The V and J ends lost 5 bases and 7 bases, in that order; junction bases with no gene match: 8. TCRdb's table, derived via immunoSEQ multiplex PCR, lists solely in-frame clones and lacks some. This table lists under 35,000 clones. As regards this clone: Its antigen is unidentified. The read comes to an end 3 residues before the CDR3 does, leaving the germline J gene to fill in the end.

Points from the study as a whole: CIN3+ cases had significantly higher TCR repertoire richness than controls, but evenness did not differ.

This rearrangement joins TRBV6-4 to TRBJ1-4, with 9 bases identical to TRBD1. The specimen was blood buffy coat. This receptor was identified in a woman between 18 and 69 years old with a cervical HPV16 infection that either progressed to CIN3+ or cleared (not recorded which). The chain's CDR3 is CASSHPGQGCEKLFF. The CDR3 DNA, read in part, is TGTGCCAGCAGTCATCCGGGACAGGGCTGTGAAAAA.